The sequence of this T cell receptor (beta chain) was determined in a study of blood T cell repertoires in COVID-19. Study background: COVID-19 samples collected from the United States, Italy and Spain covered acute and convalescent phases. PBMCs, B-cell-depleted T cells, or T cells were the source of the cDNA or gDNA that made up the material.

As handled by the study authors: Reference gene primer amplification in the assay estimated nucleated cell counts. Measured with immunoSEQ multiplex PCR; TCRdb has only the in-frame clones, and not every one. V and J calls and clone size come straight from that table; D and trimming were deduced from the DNA. The profile covers roughly 110,000 clones, with about two thirds appearing a single time and approximately 0.9% taken by the ten largest. This clone has only one observation. The receptor was isolated from a human donor with acute or convalescent COVID-19. The donor label of this sample is uncertain. The specimen was peripheral blood.

The CDR3 is CASKTTGDTEAFF. The CDR3 nucleotides read TGCGCCAGCAAGACGACAGGGGACACTGAAGCTTTCTTT. This chain links TRBV5-1 with TRBJ1-1; 8 nucleotides agree with TRBD1. The CDR3 contains 13 residues. The V and J ends lost 6 bases and 3 bases, in that order; junction bases with no gene match: 4. Germline V lookup: CDR1 SGHRS, CDR2 YFSETQ.